The sequence of this T cell receptor (beta chain) was determined in a study of chemoradiotherapy in HPV16-positive cancers. Whole-study results and caveats: Candidate HPV-specific clones and E7-related TCR motifs grew in tumor during treatment.

TCRdb's copy holds only in-frame clones and misses some; the assay was immunoSEQ multiplex PCR. The table shows roughly 310 clones, with approximately 80% occurring only once. This CDR3 has 15 amino acids. Germline CDR1 is MNHEY and CDR2 is SVGAGI. Over chemoradiotherapy, repertoires were sampled more than once. Regarding this clone: Its target is unknown. One end of the junction fails to match germline, which may point to a read error.

The gene calls are TRBV6-5 and TRBJ2-6; possibly TRBD1 for D (6 bases). This clonotype was obtained from a human donor with HPV-associated anogenital cancer. Sequencing was performed on tumor tissue, taken from a patient who underwent chemoradiotherapy. The CDR3 DNA sequence: TGTGCCAGCAGTCCAGGGACATCTGGGGCCAGCGTCCTGACTTTC. It yields the protein CASSPGTSGASVLTF.